The entry that follows covers one T cell receptor beta chain sequence. The table came from immunoSEQ multiplex PCR; TCRdb's copy has only in-frame clones and leaves some out. The table records 25,000 to 40,000 clones, approximately 90% of them present only once. This entry belongs to a study of T cell changes during pregnancy in multiple sclerosis. The V gene lost 0 bases and the J gene lost 4 bases, with 17 bases spanning the gap. The CDR3 spans 17 residues. Germline values: CDR1 SGDLS, CDR2 YYNGEE. The TCR originated in a female donor with multiple sclerosis, enrolled in a pregnancy study. The specimen was CD8+ T cells from peripheral blood mononuclear cells, collected before pregnancy. The rearrangement uses TRBV9 and TRBJ2-4, with D possibly matching TRBD2 (5 bases). The CDR3 loop reads CASSVGRRRGLKNIQYF. In DNA, the CDR3 is TGTGCCAGCAGCGTAGGTAGGAGAAGAGGGTTAAAAAACATTCAGTACTTC.